Following are 10 T cell receptor beta chains from one sample sequenced in a study of post-analysis software for immune sequencing data. Study findings and constraints: The study found TRBV5-6, TRBV5-1 and TRBV20-1 among about five TRBV segments more frequent in patients than controls.

Carried by the TCR beta cDNA libraries were unique molecular identifiers. TCRdb re-analysed the PCR reads in MiXCR, keeping a single row per CDR3 protein. The top ten hold 4% to 5% of the sample, which has fewer than 900,000 distinct CDR3 sequences, approximately 44% seen once. What these receptors recognize is not known. Material for sequencing was blood. Receptors originate from a girl under 18 with multiple sclerosis.

This chain joins TRBV3-1 and TRBJ1-4; D not certain. Germline V lookup: CDR1 LGHDT, CDR2 YNNKEL (reference sequence). The V gene lost 0 bases and the J gene lost 8 bases, with 13 bases spanning the gap. The CDR3 is made up of 15 amino acids. The CDR3 bases are TGTGCCAGCAGCCAAGAGAGACAACTGCGGGAAAAACTGTTTTTT. As protein: CASSQERQLREKLFF.

The chain combines TRBV7-9 with TRBJ1-4, with 10 bases lining up with TRBD1. The CDR3 contains 14 residues. CDR1 is SEHNR, CDR2 FQNEAQ, per germline (reference sequence). V dropped 5 bases and J dropped 8; count of bases not matched to a gene: 5. The CDR3 DNA follows: TGTGCCAGCAGCCGGCGACAGGGGGCGGAAAAACTGTTTTTT. Translation: CASSRRQGAEKLFF.

The V and J genes are TRBV7-3 and TRBJ2-1; the D gene could be TRBD1 or TRBD2 (5 bases each). The CDR3 is 13 residues long. CDR1 is SGHTA, CDR2 FQGTGA, per germline. The germline V and J ends were trimmed by 4 bases and 4 bases, with 8 bases remaining between them. CDR3 coding DNA: TGTGCCAGCAGCTGGGGGATTTACAATGAGCAGTTCTTC. Residues: CASSWGIYNEQFF.

This rearrangement joins TRBV29-1 to TRBJ2-5; 8 bases fit TRBD1. The CDR3 consists of 15 residues. J was trimmed by 4 bases and V by 4 bases; bases with no gene match: 11. The germline V gene has CDR1 SQVTM and CDR2 ANQGSEA. CDR3 in amino acids: CSVVGSQGVLETQYF. CDR3 sequence (DNA): TGCAGCGTTGTGGGGTCACAGGGGGTTTTAGAGACCCAGTACTTC.

This chain connects TRBV7-3 to TRBJ2-7; TRBD2 might be the D (7 bases). The CDR3 totals 16 residues. V dropped 0 bases and J dropped 0 bases, with 12 bases sitting between them. From germline, CDR1 is SGHTA and CDR2 FQGTGA. CDR3 residues: CASSLTGGGRSYEQYF. CDR3 in DNA: TGTGCCAGCAGCTTAACGGGAGGGGGACGCTCCTACGAGCAGTACTTC.

The chain links TRBV5-1 to TRBJ1-2; 8 positions match TRBD1. Germline V lookup: CDR1 SGHRS, CDR2 YFSETQ. With 4 bases clipped from V and 3 bases from J, the junction kept 8 bases outside the gene matches. The CDR3 has 15 residues. The DNA of the CDR3 is TGCGCCAGCAGCCCTGGACAGGGAAGGCACTATGGCTACACCTTC. The encoded protein is CASSPGQGRHYGYTF.

As for this clonotype: An end of the junction differs from the germline gene, which may be a read error. J is TRBJ1-2 and V is TRBV6-2 or TRBV6-3; 8 positions agree with TRBD1. Per the germline V gene, CDR1 is MNHEY and CDR2 is SVGEGT. The CDR3 consists of 15 residues. The CDR3 region has the DNA TGTACCAGCAGCTACCCAGGGGGCGCGAAGGATGGCTACACCTTC. As protein: CTSSYPGGAKDGYTF.

The chain uses TRBV12-5 and TRBJ2-1; D not resolved. This CDR3 is built from 10 residues. V was cut by 3 bases and J by 15 bases, with 9 bases left in between. Germline V CDR1 and CDR2: LGHNT, FRNRAP. The CDR3 protein is CASGFSSWFF. DNA of the CDR3: TGTGCTAGTGGTTTTTCCTCGTGGTTCTTC.

This sequence joins TRBV20-1 and TRBJ2-4; either TRBD1 or TRBD2 may supply D (7 bases each). The CDR3 covers 11 residues. The V gene's germline CDR1 is DFQATT and CDR2 SNEGSKA (reference sequence). CDR3 nucleotides: TGCAGGGCAGGGGGGGGGAACATTCAGTACTTC. Protein: CRAGGGNIQYF.

The J gene is TRBJ1-5, the V gene TRBV6-2 or TRBV6-3; D possibly corresponds to TRBD1 (5 bases). In germline, CDR1 is MNHEY, CDR2 SVGEGT. The CDR3 sequence is 16 residues long. V lost 7 bases and J lost 6, with 22 bases in between. The CDR3 spells CASNQANGGTSQPQHF. CDR3 DNA: TGTGCCAGCAATCAGGCGAACGGGGGAACCAGTCAGCCCCAGCATTTT.